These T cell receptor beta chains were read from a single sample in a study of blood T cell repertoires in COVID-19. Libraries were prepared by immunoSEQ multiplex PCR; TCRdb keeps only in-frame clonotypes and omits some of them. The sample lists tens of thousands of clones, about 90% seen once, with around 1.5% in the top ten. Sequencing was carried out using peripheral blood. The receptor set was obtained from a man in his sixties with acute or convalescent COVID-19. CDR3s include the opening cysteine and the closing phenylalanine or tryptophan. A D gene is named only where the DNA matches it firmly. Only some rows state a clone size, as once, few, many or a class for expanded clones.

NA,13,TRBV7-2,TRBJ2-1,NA,CASSPRGGALQFF,TGTGCCAGCAGCCCGCGAGGGGGAGCGCTGCAGTTCTTC
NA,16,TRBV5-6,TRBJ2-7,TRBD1,CASSSFPGQGKDEQYF,TGTGCCAGCAGCTCCTTCCCGGGACAGGGGAAAGACGAGCAGTACTTC
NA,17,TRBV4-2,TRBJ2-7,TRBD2,CASSPGTSGTQAYEQYF,TGTGCCAGCAGCCCCGGGACTAGCGGAACCCAAGCCTACGAGCAGTACTTC
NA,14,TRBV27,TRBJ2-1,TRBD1,CASSLLKGADEQFF,TGTGCCAGCAGTTTATTGAAGGGGGCCGATGAGCAGTTCTTC
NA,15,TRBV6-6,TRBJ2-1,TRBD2,CASSLGLAGNNEQFF,TGTGCCAGCAGCCTGGGACTAGCGGGTAACAATGAGCAGTTCTTC
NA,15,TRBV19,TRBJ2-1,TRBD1,CATTDGQGARDEQFF,TGTGCCACTACCGACGGACAGGGGGCGCGGGATGAGCAGTTCTTC
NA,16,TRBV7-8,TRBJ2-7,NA,CASSGVTAGLPHEQYF,TGTGCCAGCAGCGGGGTTACGGCCGGACTCCCCCACGAGCAGTACTTC
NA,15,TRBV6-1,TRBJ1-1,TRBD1,CASSELRTGFSEAFF,TGTGCCAGCAGTGAATTAAGGACAGGGTTTTCTGAAGCTTTCTTT
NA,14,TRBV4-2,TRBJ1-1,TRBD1,CASSLRQGFTEAFF,TGTGCCAGCAGCCTGAGACAGGGATTCACTGAAGCTTTCTTT
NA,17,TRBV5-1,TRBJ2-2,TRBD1,CASSLGQGGTNTGELFF,TGCGCCAGCAGCCTCGGACAGGGCGGTACGAACACCGGGGAGCTGTTTTTT
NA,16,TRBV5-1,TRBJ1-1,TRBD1,CASSLEGTVTNTEAFF,TGCGCCAGCAGCTTGGAGGGGACAGTTACGAACACTGAAGCTTTCTTT
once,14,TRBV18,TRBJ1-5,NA,CASSLSGGNQPQHF,TGTGCCAGCTCACTTTCGGGTGGCAATCAGCCCCAGCATTTT
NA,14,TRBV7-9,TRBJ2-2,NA,CASSPDTVTGELFF,TGTGCCAGCAGCCCCGACACCGTCACCGGGGAGCTGTTTTTT
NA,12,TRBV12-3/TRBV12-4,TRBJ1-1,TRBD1,CASRSGDSEAFF,TGTGCCAGCAGATCGGGGGACAGCGAAGCTTTCTTT
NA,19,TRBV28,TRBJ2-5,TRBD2,CASPPDPGLAGAGQETQYF,TGTGCCAGCCCCCCGGACCCAGGACTAGCGGGAGCGGGACAAGAGACCCAGTACTTC
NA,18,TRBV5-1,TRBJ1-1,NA,CASSIGRRVDPPNTEAFF,TGCGCCAGCAGCATTGGAAGGAGGGTAGATCCTCCGAACACTGAAGCTTTCTTT
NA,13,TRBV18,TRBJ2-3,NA,CASSPLRSDTQYF,TGTGCCAGCTCACCACTTAGATCCGATACGCAGTATTTT
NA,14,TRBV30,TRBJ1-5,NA,CAWSVGGDNQPQHF,TGTGCCTGGAGTGTAGGGGGGGACAATCAGCCCCAGCATTTT
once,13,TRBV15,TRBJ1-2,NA,CATSNPTGYGYTF,TGTGCCACCAGCAATCCGACAGGATATGGCTACACCTTC
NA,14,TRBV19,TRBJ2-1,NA,CASSQEVSYNEQFF,TGTGCCAGTAGCCAAGAGGTCTCTTACAATGAGCAGTTCTTC